The 21 T cell receptor beta chains given below trace back to one sample, sequenced in a study of regulatory T cells in long-lasting Graves disease. Through Arm-PCR of CDR3 regions and iRepertoire HTBI primers, TCR beta libraries were built. Via MiXCR, TCRdb re-called the multiplex PCR reads, giving one row per CDR3 protein. This sample has roughly 500,000 distinct CDR3 sequences, with about 14% found just once. Time point indicated: newly diagnosed GD, antithyroid drugs for less than 3 months. The TCR library was made from RNA extracted from PBMCs. These sequences were also reported in another study, on T cells in Graves' hyperthyroidism and ophthalmopathy.

Sample: peripheral blood mononuclear cells (PBMCs), taken at new diagnosis, from a patient treated with antithyroid drugs. The receptors derive from a woman aged 50 to 60 with Graves disease.

This clonotype showed up many times. The chain recombines TRBV6-5 with TRBJ2-1; either TRBD1 or TRBD2 may supply D (5 bases each). This CDR3 spans 20 amino acids. Trimming removed 0 bases at V and 8 bases at J, with 29 bases between. The germline gives CDR1 MNHEY, CDR2 SVGAGI. The CDR3 DNA sequence: TGTGCCAGCAGTTACTCGAGACGAGGGACGGCACTACCTGGGGGTCATGAGCAGTTCTTC. Its protein is CASSYSRRGTALPGGHEQFF.

The sample holds many counts of this clonotype. The genes are TRBV29-1 and TRBJ2-3, with 9 bases fitting TRBD2. The germline CDR1 and CDR2 sequences are SQVTM and ANQGSEA. CDR3 length equals 17 residues. J was trimmed by 0 bases and V by 5 bases; bases with no gene match: 12. The chain's CDR3 is CSVSSSGTLPSTDTQYF. CDR3 coding DNA: TGCAGCGTTTCCTCTAGCGGGACCCTCCCTAGCACAGATACGCAGTATTTT.

This clonotype has just a few counts. The V call is TRBV7-2, the J call TRBJ1-6; D is possibly TRBD1 (5 bases). Trimming pared 5 bases from V and 7 bases from J, leaving 9 bases between. This CDR3 contains 13 residues. Germline V gene lookup returns CDR1 SGHTA and CDR2 FQGNSA. CDR3: CASSIQGNSPLHF. CDR3 nucleotide sequence: TGTGCCAGCAGCATCCAGGGAAATTCACCCCTCCACTTT.

The rearrangement joins TRBV18 to TRBJ2-7, with D unclear. Trimming pared 2 bases from V and 3 bases from J, leaving 14 bases between. Germline V gives CDR1 KGHSH, CDR2 LQKENI. The CDR3 length is 15 residues. This CDR3 reads CASSPSHLIFYEQYF. The CDR3 DNA reads TGTGCCAGCTCACCATCCCACCTAATTTTCTACGAGCAGTACTTC.

Many counts were recorded for this clonotype. The chain combines TRBV28 with TRBJ2-2, with TRBD1 as a possible D gene (6 bases). This CDR3 contains 14 residues. CDR1 MDHEN and CDR2 SYDVKM come from the germline V gene. Trimming removed 11 bases from V and 8 bases from J, with 21 bases in between. This CDR3 reads CAGSWTARIGELFF. CDR3 DNA sequence: TGTGCCGGTAGCTGGACAGCCCGAATTGGGGAGCTGTTTTTT.

The rearrangement uses TRBV18 and TRBJ2-1; the D is unclear. The assigned J gene may be wrong: the sequence end matches TRBJ2-5 better. The CDR3 loop spans 15 amino acids. Germline loops: CDR1 KGHSH, CDR2 LQKENI. CDR3 in amino acids: CASSPLFGPQETQYF. The CDR3 DNA follows: TGTGCCAGCTCACCGTTGTTCGGGCCACAAGAGACCCAGTACTTC.

This clonotype was observed many times. This chain uses TRBV15 with TRBJ1-1; D possibly corresponds to TRBD1 (6 bases). Trimming shortened V by 6 bases and J by 2 bases, and 22 bases separated the two germline ends. This CDR3 is built from 17 residues. Germline values: CDR1 LNHNV, CDR2 YYDKDF (reference sequence). In nucleotides, the CDR3 is TGTGCCACCAGTGACCCAGTGAGGGGGAGGGGTAACACTGAAGCTTTCTTT. It yields the protein CATSDPVRGRGNTEAFF.

This clonotype has at least ten counts. The chain employs TRBV7-9 and TRBJ2-1; D is possibly TRBD2 (6 bases). CDR3 length: 13 residues. CDR1 and CDR2 from the germline V gene are SEHNR and FQNEAQ (reference sequence). The V end was cut by 4 bases, the J end by 3 bases, with 7 bases between. The CDR3 sequence is CASSYSGYNEQFF. CDR3 DNA sequence: TGTGCCAGCAGCTATAGCGGCTACAATGAGCAGTTCTTC. Using reference TRBV7-9 and TRBJ2-1 for the parts outside the CDR3, the full variable domain is DTGVSQNPRHKITKRGQNVTFRCDPISEHNRLYWYRQTLGQGPEFLTYFQNEAQLEKSRLLSDRFSAERPKGSFSTLEIQRTEQGDSAMYLCASSYSGYNEQFFGPGTRLTVL.

This clonotype was recorded at least ten times. The V and J genes are TRBV2 and TRBJ2-1, with 7 bases that match TRBD2. The CDR3 contains 12 residues. CDR1 is SNHLY and CDR2 is FYNNEI in the germline V gene. The V gene end was trimmed by 4 bases and the J gene end by 7 bases; junction bases not matched to a gene: 1. This CDR3 reads CASSGRGNEQFF. The CDR3 DNA reads as TGTGCCAGCAGTGGGCGGGGGAATGAGCAGTTCTTC.

This clonotype was observed a few times. The chain couples TRBV2 to TRBJ2-7; the D gene is possibly TRBD2 (6 bases). The CDR3 contains 14 residues. Germline loops: CDR1 SNHLY, CDR2 FYNNEI. V shed 6 bases and J shed 9 bases, with 21 bases lying between them. In DNA, the CDR3 is TGTGCCAGCAGAGATAGCGGCTCCCTAGTGGGGCAGTACTTC. Amino acids: CASRDSGSLVGQYF.

The chain links TRBV20-1 to TRBJ1-1; TRBD1 matches 8 bases. The CDR3 extends over 14 amino acids. CDR1 and CDR2 (germline): DFQATT, SNEGSKA (reference sequence). V gave up 5 bases and J gave up 5 bases; unmatched junction bases: 10. The CDR3 loop is CSAPRQGRETEAFF. DNA for the CDR3: TGCAGTGCTCCAAGACAGGGGAGAGAGACTGAAGCTTTCTTT.

This clonotype was observed a few times. The V and J genes are TRBV6-2 or TRBV6-3 and TRBJ2-5, with 7 bases identical to TRBD2. The CDR3 spans 15 residues. Germline assignment: CDR1 MNHEY and CDR2 SVGEGT. V dropped 9 bases and J dropped 7; count of bases not matched to a gene: 17. The DNA of the CDR3 is TGTGCCAGTAATGAGGTAGCGGGTTCGAAGGGGACCCAGTACTTC. As protein: CASNEVAGSKGTQYF.

This clonotype has only a few counts. The V and J genes are TRBV30 and TRBJ1-5; 8 positions match TRBD1. The CDR3 extends over 12 amino acids. Per the germline V gene, CDR1 is GTSNPN and CDR2 is SVGIG (reference sequence). With 5 bases clipped from V and 5 bases from J, the junction kept 2 bases outside the gene matches. The DNA of the CDR3 is TGTGCCTGGGGACAGGGACATCAGCCCCAGCATTTT. Translated: CAWGQGHQPQHF.

This clonotype showed up many times. The chain has TRBV5-6 and TRBJ2-1, with a weak D call TRBD1 (5 bases). V lost 1 base and J lost 9, with 14 bases in between. The CDR3 sequence is 14 residues long. Germline lookup yields CDR1 SGHDT and CDR2 YYEEEE. CDR3 nucleotides: TGTGCCAGCAGCTTGACCCAAGGGGCGGCTGAGCAGTTCTTC. The encoded protein is CASSLTQGAAEQFF.

This clonotype was seen at least ten times. This rearrangement joins TRBV6-1 to TRBJ2-7, with TRBD2 matching over 7 bases. After removal of 5 bases from V and 5 bases from J, the junction contained 18 bases not matched to a gene. The CDR3 is 17 residues long. Germline CDR1 and CDR2: MNHNS and SASEGT. As DNA, the CDR3 is TGTGCCAGCAGTCCCCACCCGGCGGGGCTAGCGGTCCACGAGCAGTACTTC. Translating gives CASSPHPAGLAVHEQYF.

This clonotype has just a few counts. The chain employs TRBV5-6 and TRBJ2-1; 11 bases match TRBD1. In germline, CDR1 is SGHDT, CDR2 YYEEEE. V gave up 5 bases and J gave up 6 bases; unmatched junction bases: 7. This CDR3 is built from 15 residues. CDR3 bases: TGTGCCAGCAGTTCACCTGGGACAGGGGGCAATGAGCAGTTCTTC. Translated, it gives CASSSPGTGGNEQFF.

This clonotype was seen ten or more times. The genes are TRBV6-1 and TRBJ2-1; D remains unclear. Trimming cost V 3 bases and J 5 bases, with 8 bases left between them. Germline lookup yields CDR1 MNHNS and CDR2 SASEGT. The CDR3 is 13 amino acids. DNA of the CDR3: TGTGCCAGCAGTGACCGGCGCGACAATGAGCAGTTCTTC. It yields the protein CASSDRRDNEQFF.

The sample holds many counts of this clonotype. CDR3 nucleotide sequence: TGTGCCAGCAGCCTCGGTTCTGGAAACACCATATATTTT. This translates into CASSLGSGNTIYF. The chain links TRBV9 to TRBJ1-3; unclear D gene. Germline lookup yields CDR1 SGDLS and CDR2 YYNGEE. This CDR3 region has 13 residues. The V end lost 4 bases, the J end lost 1 base, and 6 bases lay between the germline ends.

This clonotype was detected a few times. The rearrangement joins TRBV2 to TRBJ1-5; a possible D gene is TRBD1 (5 bases). V shed 6 bases and J shed 10 bases, with 22 bases lying between them. CDR3 length: 15 residues. Germline V CDR1 and CDR2: SNHLY, FYNNEI. This chain's CDR3 is CASRVTVGVNGPQHF. The CDR3 DNA follows: TGTGCCAGCAGGGTGACAGTAGGGGTGAATGGACCCCAGCATTTT.

As concerns this clonotype: A read error may explain this, as a much larger clone is one base away. The chain joins TRBV7-2 to TRBJ2-5; 7 bases fit TRBD2. This CDR3 has 12 amino acids. The germline CDR1 and CDR2 sequences are SGHTA and FQGNSA. CDR3 loop: CASSPLAGSGTF. CDR3 coding DNA: TGTGCCAGCAGCCCCCTAGCTGGGAGCGGGACCTTC.

This clonotype was detected ten times or more. CDR3: CASSAGISGGENNEQFF. CDR3 bases: TGTGCCAGCAGCGCAGGGATTAGCGGGGGGGAAAACAATGAGCAGTTCTTC. The chain uses TRBV9 and TRBJ2-1, with 11 bases identical to TRBD2. CDR1 is SGDLS, CDR2 YYNGEE, per germline. This CDR3 has 17 amino acids. V gave up 3 bases and J gave up 5 bases; unmatched junction bases: 10.